This T cell receptor beta chain was retrieved from a study of T cells in Graves' hyperthyroidism and ophthalmopathy. Details on this clonotype: Its antigen is still unknown.

Notes on the study in general: It was a median around 6 months before onset that the model predicted ophthalmopathy. Through a model of 13 V-J features, ophthalmopathy was separated from stable hyperthyroidism.

TCR beta CDR3 sequences were amplified from RNA transcripts. The primer set for the first-round RT-PCR of the TCR CDR3 was HTBI. TCRdb processed the multiplex PCR reads anew with MiXCR; each CDR3 protein has one entry. The sample consists of 660,000 or so distinct CDR3 sequences, about 45% of them appearing once. V was shortened by 4 bases and J by 3 bases, with 13 bases between the two germline ends. CDR1 is DFQATT and CDR2 is SNEGSKA in the germline V gene (reference sequence). The CDR3 covers 13 residues. Uncontrolled infection, other autoimmune disease, pregnancy and lactation each barred patients from inclusion.

The receptor's source is an adult man with Graves' disease, either hyperthyroidism or ophthalmopathy (not recorded which). The rearrangement joins TRBV20-1 to TRBJ2-7; perhaps TRBD2 as D (5 bases). Sequencing was carried out using peripheral blood or thyroid tissue (not recorded which). This CDR3 reads CSAMRPEVYEQYF. As DNA, the CDR3 is TGCAGTGCTATGCGGCCGGAGGTCTACGAGCAGTACTTC.